These T cell receptor beta chains were read from a single sample in a study of T cells after yellow fever vaccination. Using its own MiXCR run on the 5' RACE reads, TCRdb lists one record per CDR3 protein. The sample lists about 350,000 distinct CDR3 sequences, around 10% occurring once. Here the sequenced sample was PBMCs, taken on the day of the first yellow fever vaccination. Every receptor here comes from a man aged 18 to 29 who received the YFV17D yellow fever vaccine. Each CDR3 is given with its conserved first and last residue. Each record gives: D gene, J gene, V gene, CDR3 protein. D genes are given only for firm matches.

NA TRBJ1-5 TRBV11-2 CASSLGPIGNQPQHF
TRBD2 TRBJ2-5 TRBV6-1 CASSAGTTLGTQYF
TRBD1 TRBJ2-2 TRBV4-3 CASSLRGRNTGELFF
NA TRBJ2-2 TRBV4-3 CASSQDSGFLNTGELFF
NA TRBJ1-2 TRBV20-1 CSASDRNYGYTF
NA TRBJ1-2 TRBV6-5 CASSSRVLATYGYTF
TRBD2 TRBJ2-7 TRBV11-2 CASSLISASGGFYEQYF
NA TRBJ1-5 TRBV12-3/TRBV12-4 CASSLGQPQHF
TRBD2 TRBJ2-3 TRBV20-1 CSATDTSGGITDTQYF
TRBD1 TRBJ1-2 TRBV5-1 CASSLSGTGEDGYTF
TRBD1 TRBJ1-5 TRBV24-1 CATSHRDREGTQHF
TRBD1 TRBJ2-2 TRBV2 CASSVRDRNTGELFF
TRBD2 TRBJ2-5 TRBV6-2/TRBV6-3 CASRRFSGSQETQYF
TRBD2 TRBJ2-3 TRBV7-8 CASKVLAARSTDTQYF
TRBD2 TRBJ2-3 TRBV28 CASSLVTSGGTDTQYF
NA TRBJ1-6 TRBV7-2 CASSSAYGRSPLHF
NA TRBJ1-2 TRBV6-2/TRBV6-3 CASSLYSYGYTF
NA TRBJ1-2 TRBV6-2/TRBV6-3 CATLTGNYGYTF
TRBD2 TRBJ2-3 TRBV10-3 CAAAMSSGGAKDTQYF
NA TRBJ2-7 TRBV11-2 CASSSRGQGEQYF
TRBD1 TRBJ1-1 TRBV29-1 CSGGQGRGTEAFF
NA TRBJ2-3 TRBV11-2 CASSFKYPSTDTQYF
NA TRBJ1-1 TRBV10-2 CASSELGVSSTEAFF
TRBD2 TRBJ2-7 TRBV6-5 CASSYASSGPPYEQYF
TRBD2 TRBJ2-1 TRBV20-1 CSARDYSGGLRYNEQFF
NA TRBJ1-5 TRBV7-2 CASSFKNQPQHF
NA TRBJ1-2 TRBV4-3 CASSFRDGGEYGYTF
TRBD1 TRBJ1-1 TRBV15 CATSMDRGTEAFF
TRBD2 TRBJ2-2 TRBV7-7 CASSLSGGATTGELFF
TRBD1 TRBJ1-1 TRBV19 CASSSRTGTEAFF
TRBD1 TRBJ1-2 TRBV3-1 CASSQDKGGNGYTF
TRBD1 TRBJ1-4 TRBV12-3/TRBV12-4 CASSPGTGGRRWIRDEKLFF
TRBD2 TRBJ2-1 TRBV5-1 CASSLAASGELNEQFF
TRBD2 TRBJ2-3 TRBV12-3/TRBV12-4 CASKGRGFTDTQYF
TRBD2 TRBJ2-1 TRBV7-6 CASSLEYSGGANEQFF
TRBD1 TRBJ2-5 TRBV11-2 CASSPRKFKTGIKETQYF
NA TRBJ2-1 TRBV4-3 CASSHGAYNEQFF
NA TRBJ1-5 TRBV29-1 CSASDGILGNQPQHF
NA TRBJ2-1 TRBV28 CASSFNRGWGEQFF
NA TRBJ1-1 TRBV7-9 CALRGVNTEAFF
NA TRBJ2-4 TRBV20-1 CSAYAAGKNIQYF
NA TRBJ1-1 TRBV28 CASTPPRDRITMYTEAFF
NA TRBJ1-3 TRBV6-1 CASSEAAPYSGNTIYF
NA TRBJ2-1 TRBV15 CATSGERLNEQFF
NA TRBJ2-3 TRBV5-1 CASSPPGLASTDTQYF